The present T cell receptor beta chain was sequenced within a study of cytomegalovirus exposure and HLA in healthy donors (dated by TCRdb to the late 2010s). About the study as a whole: An earlier analysis of approximately 640 of the donors reported about 250 Gb of sequence data and 117 million unique TCR beta sequences from roughly 200 million T cells. An early release covering more than 500 HLA-typed donors comprised around 300 gigabases of sequencing data and tens of millions of unique TCR sequences. Of the 300 to 450 genotyped donors, approximately 83% fell in the genetic ancestry cluster associated with self-reported Caucasian donors. The study aimed to test whether signatures of past pathogen exposure could be identified by cataloging public T cell receptors. The study used immunosequencing to profile the T cell repertoires of approximately 640 subjects and linked those repertoires to cytomegalovirus serostatus. Along with the roughly 700-subject first cohort, a separate validation cohort of around 120 different subjects was used. The study combined high-throughput TCR immunosequencing, statistical association of individual TCRs with disease status, and machine learning to predict cytomegalovirus infection status. In a later analysis, previously published TCR beta repertoires from 666 donors were re-analyzed and high-resolution HLA genotyping was added so that TCR occurrence patterns could be studied. The later analysis used no new phenotypic data to find candidate immune exposures, relying instead on TCR beta sequences and their occurrence across donors. To decide whether each TCR beta V gene segment behaved as functional or pseudogenic, an earlier analysis of approximately 590 of the donors relied on high-throughput TCR beta sequencing. Donor age, sex, ethnicity and CMV serostatus were compiled together with the repertoire data. A later genetic analysis took genome-wide SNP genotypes for about 55% of the 666 donors and used that subset as a discovery cohort. All discovery cohort repertoires had been generated using a single sequencing platform. HLA typing covered class I and class II loci at four-digit resolution. Typing coverage differed by locus: A, B, C, DRB1 and DQB1 were typed in roughly 620-640 donors, DQA1 in 500 to 550, DPA1 in some 610, and DPB1 in roughly 450. Several DR-DQ haplotypes were treated as single units for association and clustering because of strong linkage in the cohort. Among 398 genotyped donors of the cohort, an average of roughly 240,000 unique TCR beta nucleotide sequences were sequenced per donor, around a sixth of them non-productive.

For this clone: Its antigen target is currently unknown. The record has no base qualities; no much larger clone is one base away.

The cohort consisted of 600 or so healthy bone marrow donors. Cohort members were all nominally healthy when sampled, although unrecorded immune exposures were likely present. The donor tested CMV seropositive, placing the donor among the approximately 290 seropositive members of the cohort. Every donor gave a peripheral blood sample, and the peripheral blood mononuclear cells from that sample were used for TCR beta sequencing. Genomic DNA was extracted from the blood cell samples with the Qiagen DNeasy Blood Extraction Kit. The cysteine opens and the phenylalanine closes a CDR3 of 15 amino acids. The sequence is cut down to CDR3 DNA, 45 bases in frame from base 1. The germline V gene (reference sequence) supplies CDR1 MNHEY and CDR2 SMNVEV. Trimming accounts for 6 bases at V and 2 bases at J, while the number of junction bases matched to no gene is 7. Findings and caveats that apply to the study as a whole: A later genetic analysis reported fewer N-insertions in productive TCRs among donors in an Asian-associated ancestry cluster than the approximately 670-donor mean. Across donors, most TCR sequences were observed very rarely, whereas some public TCRs were present in many individuals. Immune exposure information for the cohort was limited to CMV serostatus. It was suggested by the authors that the approach could potentially be generalized to other disease states and immunological phenotypes. At a false discovery rate of 0.05, a later analysis linked 15,000 to 20,000 TCR beta sequences to specific HLA alleles. According to a later analysis, parvovirus B19, influenza, CMV and Epstein-Barr virus appeared linked to several top co-occurrence clusters. A later analysis found that TCR association rates varied across HLA loci, with DRB1 alleles showing the most associated TCRs and HLA-C alleles the fewest. Cytomegalovirus status was reported to be diagnosed by the classifier with high specificity and sensitivity in both the original and validation cohorts. A further reported finding was that TCR beta sequences accurately predicted the HLA-A and HLA-B alleles for most subjects in the first cohort. In a later genetic analysis, a missense DCLRE1C variant was associated with V-gene and J-gene trimming of TCR beta chains, and the association was replicated in an independent cohort. Linkage disequilibrium might explain the correlated functional status among segregating V segments, but an unknown experimental factor could not be ruled out. Roughly uniform sequencing depth across donors was assumed in presence/absence analyses, although this assumption may not hold. The study gave a list of some 150 TCR beta chains associated with cytomegalovirus. A few of the identified cytomegalovirus-associated TCR beta chains were confirmed in vitro to be specific for cytomegalovirus antigens. About 15 rarely observed V segments, including chromosome 9 orphons, were excluded from the earlier analysis of approximately 600 of the donors because counts were too low. In an earlier analysis of roughly 500 of the donors, most TCR beta V segments appeared in productive rearrangements about 90% or about 30% of the time, broadly matching IMGT annotations. Because HLA typing was missing for some donors at each locus, association tests included only the typed subset. Some IMGT-functional V segments, including TRBV6-2 and TRBV6-3, could not be distinguished by the 87-base-pair reads and were therefore excluded. In a later analysis, most CMV-associated TCR beta chains were found to appear HLA-restricted, with HLA associations seemingly driven largely by CMV exposure. Only TCR beta chains were sequenced in this cohort, and the absence of alpha or paired-chain data limited detectable features. In a later analysis, HLA-associated TCR beta chains showed more clonal expansion and lower generation probabilities than non-associated chains that were equally common. When HLA alleles, especially DR and DQ, strongly co-occurred, attributing TCR associations to individual alleles was difficult. The sequencing pipeline was judged likely to have produced a cluster of highly shared sequence variants as a technical artifact.

The library was built by means of the immunoSEQ multiplex PCR assay. For the multiplex PCR, a mixture combining 60 forward primers for TCR Vbeta segments and 13 reverse primers for TCR Jbeta segments was used. A multiplex PCR assay on genomic DNA amplified the CDR3 region of rearranged TCR beta genes. On the Illumina HiSeq System, the amplified TCR beta libraries were sequenced as 87-base-pair reads. As for the authors' bioinformatics: Across the 700 or so repertoires, a later analysis counted approximately 75 million unique TCR beta chains, about 10 million of which were shared by at least two donors. Raw reads were error-corrected and collapsed into unique sequences by a nearest-neighbor algorithm in which closely related sequences were merged to remove PCR and sequencing errors. To assign V, D and J gene segments, CDR3 sequences were aligned to IMGT reference sequences. For a sequence to be retained, a match of at least six nucleotides to both a V gene segment and a J gene segment was required. A rearrangement counted as productive if the CDR3 had no stop codons and remained in frame with V and J, and every other rearrangement counted as non-productive. Following IMGT convention, CDR3 was defined as the stretch from the second conserved V-encoded cysteine up to the conserved J-encoded phenylalanine. Sequences without an unambiguous match to a single V gene segment were excluded from the earlier analysis of 500 to 700 of the donors. An earlier analysis of a few hundred of the donors called V segments functional above 56.7% productive rearrangements and segregating when the between-donor standard deviation exceeded 5%. A statistical classification framework was built for diagnosing cytomegalovirus status from the catalog of TCR beta chain sequences. V and J gene assignment, in a later analysis, came from comparing TCR nucleotide sequences with IMGT/GENE-DB human TR gene sequences. A later analysis assigned CDR3 sequences and most-parsimonious VDJ recombination scenarios with the TCRdist pipeline. In a later analysis, each TCR beta chain was defined by its CDR3 amino acid sequence together with its V-gene family, and reads without a unique V-gene family were excluded. To address suspected cross-contamination and a sequencing artifact, a later analysis removed around 600 highly shared, low-generation-probability nucleotide sequences. A later analysis calculated a clonal expansion index for each public chain from normalized within-repertoire ranks of inferred template counts. In a later analysis, generation probabilities were computed with a VDJ recombination model fitted to out-of-frame rearrangements, and the resulting probabilities were checked against IGoR. In a later analysis, hypergeometric tests were used to score TCR-TCR, TCR-HLA and TCR-CMV co-occurrence, with a repertoire-size bias correction applied to TCR pairs. In a later analysis, false discovery rates were estimated by permuting HLA or CMV assignments 20 times. In a later analysis, co-occurring TCRs were grouped using DBSCAN, and TCRdist sequence similarity was added for clustering within HLA-allele-positive subsets. Repertoires with fewer than 30,000 or more than 120,000 public chains were left out of co-occurrence clustering, as were five repertoires with anomalous nucleotide sharing. Drawn from immuneACCESS, this table holds only the in-frame rearrangements with V and J called that TCRdb kept. Clones are partly lost; checked studies trace under half to an unresolved V gene and leave the rest unexplained. V and J calls and clone size come straight from that table; D and trimming were deduced from the DNA. Present in this sample are approximately 86,000 clones, around 84% of which were seen just once. 6.5% to 8.5% of the sample is in the top ten clones.

The source of this sequence is a man aged 40-50 years in good health and CMV-seropositive. Sample: PBMCs. The rearrangement joined TRBV27 to TRBJ1-5, with 7 junctional bases fitting TRBD1. The nucleotide sequence reads as follows: TGTGCCAGCAGCAAGGGGGCGGTGGGCAATCAGCCCCAGCATTTT. Its protein reads: CASSKGAVGNQPQHF.